This T cell receptor (beta chain) emerged from a study of shared clonotypes between healthy human individuals. Regarding the study as a whole: Limitation of the genetic and exposure-history diversity represented came from the few donors.

As to this clone: The target antigen is unknown.

The V and J ends lost 0 bases and 2 bases respectively, with 6 bases between them. The CDR3 is made up of 13 amino acids. The germline gives CDR1 SGHKS, CDR2 YYEKEE (reference sequence). Clones were read by immunoSEQ multiplex PCR, and TCRdb kept only the in-frame ones, dropping some. The table includes around 2,000,000 clones, roughly 94% detected once. CD45RO negativity and positive selection for CCR7 defined naive CD8 cells, a population that excluded terminally differentiated effector memory CD45RA+ cells. The receptor's source is a man in his late teens or twenties in good health. Sequenced input: naive CD8+ T cells sorted from blood. The chain links TRBV5-5 to TRBJ2-7; no clear D gene. The CDR3, as DNA: TGTGCCAGCAGCTTGGCCGACCCCTACGAGCAGTACTTC. It yields the protein CASSLADPYEQYF.